This record covers a single T cell receptor beta chain. This sample is drawn from a study of blood T cell repertoires in COVID-19. Sequencing used immunoSEQ multiplex PCR; TCRdb keeps in-frame clones, though not all of them. The table lists fewer than 300,000 clones, 88% of them singletons, with 0.99% in the top ten. Specimen: peripheral blood. This sequence originates from a woman aged 40 to 50 who had recovered from COVID-19.

CDR3 in DNA: TGTGCCAGCAGTTTTTTGGCGGACAGGGGGACGGTTAGCAATCAGCCCCAGCATTTT. Its protein product is CASSFLADRGTVSNQPQHF. The chain recombines TRBV28 with TRBJ1-5, with 10 bases that match TRBD1. Trimming took 3 bases from V and 0 from J; bases not matched to a gene: 11. Per germline, CDR1 MDHEN and CDR2 SYDVKM. The CDR3 contains 19 residues.